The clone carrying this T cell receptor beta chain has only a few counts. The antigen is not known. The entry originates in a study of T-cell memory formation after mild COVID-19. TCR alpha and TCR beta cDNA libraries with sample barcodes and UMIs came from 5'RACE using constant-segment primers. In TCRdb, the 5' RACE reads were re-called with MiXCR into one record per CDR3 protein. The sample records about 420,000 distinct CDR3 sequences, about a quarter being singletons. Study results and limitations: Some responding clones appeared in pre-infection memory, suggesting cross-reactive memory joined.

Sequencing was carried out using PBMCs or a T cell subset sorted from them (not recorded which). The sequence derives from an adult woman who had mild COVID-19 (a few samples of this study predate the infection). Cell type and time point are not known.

DNA of the CDR3: TGCGCACAGTCAAAGACTAGCGGCACAGATACGCAGTATTTT. This sequence encodes CAQSKTSGTDTQYF. The chain couples TRBV29-1 to TRBJ2-3; the match to TRBD2 covers 8 bases. Germline assignment: CDR1 SQVTM and CDR2 ANQGSEA. The CDR3 is made up of 14 amino acids.